Presented here are 21 T cell receptor beta chains from one specimen sequenced in a study of T cells in Graves' hyperthyroidism and ophthalmopathy. Researchers amplified the TCR beta CDR3 regions from RNA transcripts. When the TCR CDR3 underwent first-round RT-PCR, the HTBI primer set was used. TCRdb used MiXCR to reprocess the multiplex PCR reads, holding one entry per CDR3 protein. The sample lists about half a million distinct CDR3 sequences, about 22% occurring once. Sequenced material: blood. The receptor set was obtained from a woman in her sixties or seventies with Graves' ophthalmopathy.

This clonotype was counted only a few times. This chain links TRBV28 with TRBJ2-7, with TRBD1 matching over 7 bases. Germline CDR1 is MDHEN and CDR2 is SYDVKM. The trim removed 8 bases at V and 8 bases at J, leaving 18 bases unmatched. The CDR3 sequence is 15 residues long. Here the CDR3 DNA reads TGTGCCAGCGACACCTCCGGGACAGATACTACGAAGCAGTACTTC. Translation: CASDTSGTDTTKQYF.

This chain uses TRBV9 with TRBJ2-1, with 13 bases that match TRBD2. CDR1 is SGDLS and CDR2 is YYNGEE in the germline V gene. The V gene end was trimmed by 4 bases and the J gene end by 8 bases; junction bases not matched to a gene: 6. This CDR3 is 15 amino acids long. The CDR3 region is CASSTSGRAWDEQFF. In DNA, the CDR3 is TGTGCCAGCAGCACTAGCGGGAGGGCCTGGGATGAGCAGTTCTTC.

This clonotype showed up just a few times. DNA for the CDR3: TGTGCCAGCCTACAGGTAATCCCCACCTACGAGCAGTACTTC. This translates into CASLQVIPTYEQYF. The chain is built from TRBV6-1 and TRBJ2-7, with a possible D match to TRBD1 (5 bases). Germline loops: CDR1 MNHNS, CDR2 SASEGT. This CDR3 is 14 amino acids long. Trimming took 8 bases from V and 2 from J, leaving 16 bases between them.

This clonotype showed up just a few times. The gene calls are TRBV18 and TRBJ1-1; a weak D match, TRBD1 (6 bases). Trimming took off 3 bases at V and 4 bases at J, with 15 bases between the two ends. Per the germline V gene, CDR1 is KGHSH and CDR2 is LQKENI. CDR3 length: 15 residues. The CDR3: CASSPVTGGGTEAFF. The CDR3 DNA sequence: TGTGCCAGCTCACCTGTGACGGGGGGCGGCACTGAAGCTTTCTTT. The full variable domain, its missing parts supplied by reference TRBV18 and TRBJ1-1, is NAGVMQNPRHLVRRRGQEARLRCSPMKGHSHVYWYRQLPEEGLKFMVYLQKENIIDESGMPKERFSAEFPKEGPSILRIQQVVRGDSAAYFCASSPVTGGGTEAFFGQGTRLTVV.

This clonotype was seen repeatedly, ten times or more. The V call is TRBV2, the J call TRBJ1-5; 8 bases map to TRBD1. Germline CDR1 SNHLY, CDR2 FYNNEI. This CDR3 has 13 residues. V shed 6 bases, J shed 5 bases, and the junction held 3 bases outside the gene matches. CDR3 amino acids: CASSQGADQPQHF. The CDR3 nucleotides are TGTGCCAGCAGCCAGGGGGCAGATCAGCCCCAGCATTTT. The full variable domain, in which reference TRBV2 and TRBJ1-5 provide the parts outside the CDR3, is EPEVTQTPSHQVTQMGQEVILRCVPISNHLYFYWYRQILGQKVEFLVSFYNNEISEKSEIFDDQFSVERPDGSNFTLKIRSTKLEDSAMYFCASSQGADQPQHFGDGTRLSIL.

This clonotype has ten or more counts. The CDR3 here is CASSGGTGKHNEQFF. As DNA, the CDR3 is TGTGCCAGCAGTGGCGGGACAGGGAAACACAATGAGCAGTTCTTC. The chain joins TRBV12-3 or TRBV12-4 to TRBJ2-1; 9 nucleotides agree with TRBD1. The V and J ends lost 5 bases and 5 bases, in that order; junction bases with no gene match: 7. The CDR3 is made up of 15 amino acids.

This clonotype showed up many times. The genes are TRBV28 and TRBJ2-2; 10 positions agree with TRBD2. Germline CDR1 and CDR2: MDHEN and SYDVKM. The CDR3 runs to 16 residues. J gave up 3 bases and V 4 bases, and 5 bases lay outside the gene matches. CDR3 amino acids: CASSSSSGRYTGELFF. CDR3 nucleotides: TGTGCCAGCAGTTCATCTAGCGGGAGATACACCGGGGAGCTGTTTTTT. Supplemented by reference TRBV28 and TRBJ2-2, the full variable domain reads DVKVTQSSRYLVKRTGEKVFLECVQDMDHENMFWYRQDPGLGLRLIYFSYDVKMKEKGDIPEGYSVSREKKERFSLILESASTNQTSMYLCASSSSSGRYTGELFFGEGSRLTVL.

There are many counts of this clonotype. The V gene is TRBV28, the J gene TRBJ2-7, with TRBD2 matching 8 bases. Germline assignment: CDR1 MDHEN and CDR2 SYDVKM. The CDR3 loop spans 15 amino acids. With V trimmed by 7 bases and J by 4 bases, 12 bases remained unmatched. In DNA form, the CDR3 reads TGTGCCAGCACTTCCCCCCCTACTAGCGGATACGAGCAGTACTTC. This encodes CASTSPPTSGYEQYF.

V gene TRBV6-9 combines with J gene TRBJ2-1, with TRBD2 matching 7 bases. The junction had 7 bases not matched to a gene; V was cut back by 3 bases and J by 8 bases. CDR1 MNHGY and CDR2 SVAAGI come from the germline V gene. This CDR3 spans 14 amino acids. CDR3 nucleotides: TGTGCCAGCAGTTACTTCGCCCGGGGGGATGAGCAGTTCTTC. It translates to CASSYFARGDEQFF.

This clonotype was found a few times. The chain joins TRBV9 to TRBJ2-1, with 8 bases aligning to TRBD1. Germline CDR1 and CDR2: SGDLS and YYNGEE. This CDR3 comprises 14 residues. V gave up 4 bases and J gave up 4 bases; unmatched junction bases: 4. This CDR3 reads CASSRDRNYNEQFF. In DNA form, the CDR3 reads TGTGCCAGCAGCCGGGACAGGAATTACAATGAGCAGTTCTTC. Together with reference TRBV9 and TRBJ2-1, the CDR3 gives the full variable domain: DSGVTQTPKHLITATGQRVTLRCSPRSGDLSVYWYQQSLDQGLQFLIQYYNGEERAKGNILERFSAQQFPDLHSELNLSSLELGDSALYFCASSRDRNYNEQFFGPGTRLTVL.

The sample holds many counts of this clonotype. V is TRBV20-1 and J is TRBJ2-1; possible D gene TRBD1, 5 bases. Germline loops: CDR1 DFQATT, CDR2 SNEGSKA (reference sequence). V lost 3 bases to trimming and J lost 2 bases, with 11 bases between them. The CDR3 sequence is 14 residues long. The CDR3 spells CSASGQGPYNEQFF. The CDR3 DNA reads TGCAGTGCTAGTGGGCAGGGCCCCTACAATGAGCAGTTCTTC.

The CDR3 DNA is TGTGCCAGCAGCTGGGACAATCAGCCCCAGCATTTT. Amino acid sequence: CASSWDNQPQHF. The chain carries TRBV7-2 and TRBJ1-5; no definite D call. The V end lost 4 bases, the J end lost 3 bases, and 4 bases lay between the germline ends. CDR1 is SGHTA, CDR2 FQGNSA, per germline. This CDR3 has 12 residues.

The chain links TRBV10-3 to TRBJ2-1; the D call may be TRBD1 or TRBD2 (5 bases each). This CDR3 has 15 amino acids. V lost 6 bases to trimming and J lost 7 bases, with 19 bases between them. Germline-derived CDR1 and CDR2 are ENHRY and SYGVKD. CDR3 in amino acids: CAIRGPPGTGNEQFF. The CDR3 DNA sequence: TGTGCCATCAGGGGACCTCCAGGAACGGGTAATGAGCAGTTCTTC.

The chain is built from TRBV7-2 and TRBJ2-1, with 7 bases matching TRBD2. V dropped 5 bases and J dropped 9; count of bases not matched to a gene: 7. Looked up from germline, CDR1 is SGHTA and CDR2 is FQGNSA. The CDR3 runs to 13 residues. CDR3 sequence (DNA): TGTGCCAGCAGCAGGACTAGTTACGGTGAGCAGTTCTTC. Protein sequence: CASSRTSYGEQFF.

V gene TRBV28 combines with J gene TRBJ1-2, with TRBD1 as a possible D gene (6 bases). The CDR3 has 14 residues. V lost 10 bases and J 0 bases, leaving 15 bases between the germline ends. The germline CDR1 and CDR2 sequences are MDHEN and SYDVKM. The CDR3 loop is CAIEGGAANYGYTF. CDR3 sequence (DNA): TGTGCCATAGAGGGGGGTGCGGCTAACTATGGCTACACCTTC.

This clonotype has a count of ten or more. This chain joins TRBV30 and TRBJ1-1, with a possible D match to TRBD1 (5 bases). CDR3 length: 14 residues. Trimming removed 1 base from V and 2 bases from J, with 11 bases in between. Germline-derived CDR1 and CDR2 are GTSNPN and SVGIG (reference sequence). The CDR3 bases are TGTGCCTGGAGTGCACGGGGCTCTAACACTGAAGCTTTCTTT. Protein product: CAWSARGSNTEAFF.

This clonotype showed up many times. This chain connects TRBV12-3 or TRBV12-4 to TRBJ2-5, with 10 bases fitting TRBD2. Losses at the gene ends were 2 bases for V and 6 bases for J; bases not matched to a gene: 6. The CDR3 is made up of 15 amino acids. The CDR3 nucleotides read TGTGCCAGCAGTTTACTAGCGGGAGCGGCTCAGACCCAGTACTTC. Amino acid sequence: CASSLLAGAAQTQYF.

This clonotype was counted only a few times. The chain uses TRBV14 and TRBJ2-1, with D uncertain. V gave up 3 bases and J gave up 9 bases, with 6 bases separating them. Germline CDR1 and CDR2: SGHDN and FVKESK. The CDR3 length is 11 residues. CDR3 DNA sequence: TGTGCCAGCAGCCATGCCGCTGAGCAGTTCTTC. This encodes CASSHAAEQFF.

J is TRBJ2-1 and V is TRBV3-1; 12 bases line up with TRBD2. V lost 0 bases and J lost 0; bases outside the gene matches: 3. The CDR3 consists of 18 residues. Germline lookup yields CDR1 LGHDT and CDR2 YNNKEL (reference sequence). CDR3 sequence reads: CASSQDQTSGSSYNEQFF. The DNA of the CDR3 is TGTGCCAGCAGCCAAGATCAGACTAGCGGGAGCTCCTACAATGAGCAGTTCTTC.

This clonotype was observed many times. J is TRBJ1-1 and V is TRBV15; TRBD1 is a possible D gene (5 bases). The CDR3 covers 13 residues. Germline V gene lookup returns CDR1 LNHNV and CDR2 YYDKDF (reference sequence). Trimming pared 5 bases from V and 7 bases from J, leaving 14 bases between. The chain's CDR3 is CATSSHAGGEAFF. The CDR3 DNA is TGTGCCACCAGCTCGCACGCCGGGGGTGAAGCTTTCTTT.

The gene calls are TRBV11-2 and TRBJ1-1; 7 nucleotides line up with TRBD1. J was trimmed by 10 bases and V by 3 bases; bases with no gene match: 23. In germline, CDR1 is SGHAT, CDR2 FQNNGV. This CDR3 is 18 amino acids long. In DNA, the CDR3 is TGTGCCAGCAGCTTCGGCTTCGGGACAGTCTCGCGGGCCCCTGGAGCTTTCTTT. Translating gives CASSFGFGTVSRAPGAFF.